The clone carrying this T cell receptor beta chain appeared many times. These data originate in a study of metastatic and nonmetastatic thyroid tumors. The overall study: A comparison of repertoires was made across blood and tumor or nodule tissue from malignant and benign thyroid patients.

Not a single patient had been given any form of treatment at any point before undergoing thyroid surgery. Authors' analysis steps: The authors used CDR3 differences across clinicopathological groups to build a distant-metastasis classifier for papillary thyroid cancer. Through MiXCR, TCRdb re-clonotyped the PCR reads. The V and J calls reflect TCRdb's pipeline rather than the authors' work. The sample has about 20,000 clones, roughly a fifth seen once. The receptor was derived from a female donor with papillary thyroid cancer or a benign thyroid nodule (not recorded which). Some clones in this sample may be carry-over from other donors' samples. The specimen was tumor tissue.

CDR3 protein: CASSLDHGRFGYEQYF. CDR3 DNA: TGTGCCAGCAGCTTAGATCACGGGAGATTTGGTTACGAGCAGTACTTC. The V gene is TRBV11-2, the J gene TRBJ2-7; D might be TRBD2 (6 bases). CDR3 length equals 16 residues. Trimming removed 0 bases at V and 4 bases at J, with 16 bases between. CDR1 and CDR2 (germline): SGHAT, FQNNGV.